One sample yielded the 28 T cell receptor beta chains listed below, sequenced in a study of blood T cell repertoires in COVID-19. TCRdb keeps only in-frame clones here, not all; method: immunoSEQ multiplex PCR. This sample has tens of thousands of clones, with 83% found just once. Sequences were obtained from peripheral blood. The receptors come from a woman aged 55 to 70 with acute or convalescent COVID-19.

The chain combines TRBV6-5 with TRBJ1-2, with 7 bases matching TRBD1. V lost 5 bases, J lost 6 bases, and 12 bases stayed unmatched. The germline gives CDR1 MNHEY, CDR2 SVGAGI. The length of the CDR3 is 15 residues. The CDR3 sequence is CASSTPSTGTNGYTF. Here the CDR3 DNA reads TGTGCCAGCAGTACCCCCTCGACAGGGACCAATGGCTACACCTTC.

By share of the sample, this clone is medium-sized (0.01 to 0.1%). V is TRBV11-3 and J is TRBJ2-5; D is uncertain. The germline V and J ends were trimmed by 1 base and 4 bases, with 19 bases remaining between them. Per germline, CDR1 SGHNT and CDR2 YENEEA. The CDR3 is 17 amino acids. The CDR3 protein is CASSLGRLGAFSETQYF. DNA of the CDR3: TGTGCCAGCAGCTTAGGAAGGTTGGGCGCATTTTCAGAGACCCAGTACTTC.

This clone was detected only once. This rearrangement joins TRBV6-1 to TRBJ1-2; D is ambiguous. V lost 2 bases to trimming and J lost 4 bases, with 8 bases between them. This CDR3 is 13 amino acids long. Germline loops: CDR1 MNHNS, CDR2 SASEGT. In DNA form, the CDR3 reads TGTGCCAGCAGTGAACGGGGTACCTATGGCTACACCTTC. Protein product: CASSERGTYGYTF.

This clone showed up just a few times. V usage is TRBV5-5 and J usage is TRBJ1-2, with TRBD1 matching over 7 bases. After removal of 0 bases from V and 5 bases from J, the junction contained 4 bases not matched to a gene. The CDR3 contains 14 residues. CDR1 SGHKS and CDR2 YYEKEE come from the germline V gene (reference sequence). CDR3 coding DNA: TGTGCCAGCAGCTTGGGGGGACAGCCTTATGGCTACACCTTC. Protein sequence: CASSLGGQPYGYTF.

This rearrangement joins TRBV5-5 to TRBJ1-2, with 9 bases matching TRBD1. The CDR3 length is 18 residues. Germline V gene data show CDR1 as SGHKS and CDR2 as YYEKEE (reference sequence). Losses at the gene ends were 3 bases for V and 2 bases for J; bases not matched to a gene: 14. CDR3 in DNA: TGTGCCAGCAGCTCTAAATACCGGGACAGGGTGGTCAACTATGGCTACACCTTC. Translated, it gives CASSSKYRDRVVNYGYTF.

The rearrangement uses TRBV6-5 and TRBJ2-5, with TRBD1 as a possible D gene (6 bases). V was shortened by 1 base and J by 1 base, with 10 bases between the two germline ends. The CDR3 has 15 amino acids. The germline CDR1 and CDR2 sequences are MNHEY and SVGAGI. This CDR3 reads CASSYWEGGQETQYF. The CDR3 DNA follows: TGTGCCAGCAGTTACTGGGAAGGGGGCCAAGAGACCCAGTACTTC.

V and J are TRBV7-2 and TRBJ1-2; the D gene is possibly TRBD1 (5 bases). The CDR3 totals 14 residues. The V gene lost 0 bases and the J gene lost 0 bases, with 5 bases spanning the gap. The germline CDR1 and CDR2 sequences are SGHTA and FQGNSA. This CDR3 reads CASSLAGPNYGYTF. The CDR3 nucleotides are TGTGCCAGCAGCTTAGCGGGGCCTAACTATGGCTACACCTTC.

This clone was seen only a few times. J is TRBJ2-6 and V is TRBV6-5; possible D gene TRBD1, 6 bases. CDR3 size: 15 residues. CDR1 is MNHEY, CDR2 SVGAGI, per germline. V gave up 6 bases and J gave up 4 bases, with 13 bases separating them. CDR3 nucleotides: TGTGCCAGCAGCCTTACAGGGACCGGGGCCAACGTCCTGACTTTC. This encodes CASSLTGTGANVLTF.

The chain carries TRBV5-4 and TRBJ2-5, with 7 bases fitting TRBD2. Germline lookup yields CDR1 SGHNT and CDR2 YYREEE (reference sequence). The CDR3 extends over 14 amino acids. After removal of 2 bases from V and 5 bases from J, the junction contained 6 bases not matched to a gene. The CDR3 is CASSFGGSEETQYF. In nucleotides, the CDR3 is TGTGCCAGCAGCTTCGGGGGGAGTGAGGAGACCCAGTACTTC.

The J gene is TRBJ1-2, the V gene TRBV21-1. TRBV21-1 is listed as a pseudogene. The CDR3 length is 14 residues. CDR3 DNA sequence: TGTGCCAGCAGCCCACGACGCCCCGGGGATGGCTACACCTTC. Translated, it gives CASSPRRPGDGYTF.

The chain joins TRBV6-5 to TRBJ1-1; weak D call: TRBD1 (6 bases). CDR1 MNHEY and CDR2 SVGAGI come from the germline V gene. V gave up 0 bases and J gave up 2 bases, with 10 bases separating them. This CDR3 is built from 15 residues. Here the CDR3 DNA reads TGTGCCAGCAGTTACTCATTAGGGGGTAACACTGAAGCTTTCTTT. This gives the protein CASSYSLGGNTEAFF.

The chain is built from TRBV6-2 or TRBV6-3 and TRBJ1-1, with unresolved D. This CDR3 is 14 amino acids long. From germline, CDR1 is MNHEY and CDR2 SVGEGT. V was shortened by 0 bases and J by 7 bases, with 12 bases between the two germline ends. DNA of the CDR3: TGTGCCAGCAGTTACTCGAGTAACGGGGTTGAAGCTTTCTTT. Its protein product is CASSYSSNGVEAFF.

This clone was detected only a few times. V is TRBV27 and J is TRBJ2-7; a possible D gene is TRBD2 (5 bases). The CDR3 is made up of 18 amino acids. The V end was cut by 8 bases, the J end by 7 bases, with 33 bases between. CDR1 is MNHEY and CDR2 is SMNVEV in the germline V gene (reference sequence). The CDR3 coding sequence is TGTGCCAGCGCTCCTAGGACTCCTGGCCTCACCCACTCCGGGGAGCAGTACTTC. Its protein product is CASAPRTPGLTHSGEQYF.

The chain recombines TRBV2 with TRBJ2-1, with 11 bases that match TRBD2. This CDR3 is built from 15 residues. V dropped 6 bases and J dropped 6; count of bases not matched to a gene: 7. Germline loops: CDR1 SNHLY, CDR2 FYNNEI. The CDR3 region has the DNA TGTGCCAGCAGCCTACTAGCGGGAGTGGGCAATGAGCAGTTCTTC. This translates into CASSLLAGVGNEQFF.

This sequence joins TRBV5-1 and TRBJ2-7, with 10 bases fitting TRBD1. After removal of 6 bases from V and 3 bases from J, the junction contained 3 bases not matched to a gene. The CDR3 is made up of 13 amino acids. Germline V gene sequence: CDR1 SGHRS, CDR2 YFSETQ. CDR3 sequence: CASTRDRGYEQYF. CDR3 DNA sequence: TGCGCCAGCACCCGGGACAGGGGCTACGAGCAGTACTTC. Full variable domain (outside the CDR3, taken from reference TRBV5-1 and TRBJ2-7): KAGVTQTPRYLIKTRGQQVTLSCSPISGHRSVSWYQQTPGQGLQFLFEYFSETQRNKGNFPGRFSGRQFSNSRSEMNVSTLELGDSALYLCASTRDRGYEQYFGPGTRLTVT.

This clone has more than one count but fewer than ten. This chain connects TRBV2 to TRBJ2-5; TRBD2 matches 8 bases. This CDR3 has 13 amino acids. V lost 5 bases and J lost 7; bases outside the gene matches: 6. CDR1 and CDR2 (germline): SNHLY, FYNNEI. The CDR3 protein is CASSLAGGGTQYF. CDR3 bases: TGTGCCAGCAGTCTAGCGGGCGGGGGGACCCAGTACTTC.

The chain has TRBV29-1 and TRBJ1-4, with a weak D call TRBD1 (6 bases). From germline, CDR1 is SQVTM and CDR2 ANQGSEA. Trimming cost V 7 bases and J 4 bases, with 16 bases left between them. CDR3 length equals 14 residues. The CDR3 reads CSGGGVLGNEKLFF. The CDR3, as DNA: TGCAGCGGGGGGGGCGTCTTGGGTAATGAAAAACTGTTTTTT.

The V gene is TRBV9, the J gene TRBJ1-6; 8 bases align to TRBD1. The CDR3 sequence is 16 residues long. V shed 4 bases and J 5 bases; nucleotides not matched to a gene: 8. Germline V gives CDR1 SGDLS, CDR2 YYNGEE. CDR3 region: CASSNRQGLNNSPLHF. Here the CDR3 DNA reads TGTGCCAGCAGCAACCGACAGGGGTTGAATAATTCACCCCTCCACTTT.

This chain links TRBV11-2 with TRBJ2-1, with a possible D match to TRBD2 (5 bases). The CDR3 extends over 14 amino acids. Germline CDR1 and CDR2: SGHAT and FQNNGV. Trimming cost V 4 bases and J 8 bases, with 15 bases left between them. The CDR3 DNA is TGTGCCAGCAGCTCTGGAGGTAAGGGCTATGAGCAGTTCTTC. Its translation: CASSSGGKGYEQFF.

The genes are TRBV18 and TRBJ1-2, with TRBD1 matching 8 bases. The germline V gene has CDR1 KGHSH and CDR2 LQKENI. The CDR3 consists of 14 residues. Trimming took 0 bases from V and 6 from J; bases not matched to a gene: 3. DNA of the CDR3: TGTGCCAGCTCACCACCGGACAGGGTTGATGGCTACACCTTC. Its protein is CASSPPDRVDGYTF.

Worth noting for this clone: The sample carries other DNA sequences with the same CDR3. The CDR3 spells CASSLARIDEQFF. CDR3 DNA: TGTGCCAGCAGCTTAGCGAGGATCGATGAGCAGTTCTTC. The chain is built from TRBV7-2 and TRBJ2-1; D uncertain. Germline V gene lookup returns CDR1 SGHTA and CDR2 FQGNSA. Trimming removed 0 bases from V and 8 bases from J, with 8 bases in between. The CDR3 covers 13 residues.

The rearrangement uses TRBV1 and TRBJ2-5; TRBD2, as called in the table, went unchecked against the DNA. TRBV1 is a recognized pseudogene. The CDR3 has 14 residues. The CDR3 nucleotides read TGCACCAGCAGCCAAGATGTACTAGCGGGGACCCAGTACTTC. Translated, it gives CTSSQDVLAGTQYF.

The table lists this clone with a count of one. This chain connects TRBV11-3 to TRBJ2-2; D unresolved. Germline CDR1 is SGHNT and CDR2 is YENEEA. The CDR3 length is 15 residues. Trimming removed 2 bases from V and 2 bases from J, with 9 bases in between. CDR3 in amino acids: CASSLISQNTGELFF. CDR3 nucleotide sequence: TGTGCCAGCAGCTTAATTTCCCAAAACACCGGGGAGCTGTTTTTT.

The sample holds a few counts of this clone. The J gene is TRBJ1-1, the V gene TRBV20-1; possible D gene TRBD1, 5 bases. Trimming stripped 3 bases from V and 10 bases from J, with 18 bases between. Germline V gene sequence: CDR1 DFQATT, CDR2 SNEGSKA (reference sequence). CDR3 length: 13 amino acids. The CDR3 region is CSASIIKARAAFF. As DNA, the CDR3 is TGCAGTGCTAGTATCATTAAGGCCAGGGCAGCTTTCTTT.

The chain employs TRBV19 and TRBJ2-6; D may be TRBD2 (5 bases). Germline V lookup: CDR1 LNHDA, CDR2 SQIVND (reference sequence). Trimming left V 7 bases short and J 2 bases short, with 9 bases between. The CDR3 has 14 residues. The CDR3 DNA follows: TGTGCCAGTATTGAGGGAGCTGGGGCCAACGTCCTGACTTTC. The encoded protein is CASIEGAGANVLTF.

The V and J genes are TRBV7-9 and TRBJ1-2; D might be TRBD1 (6 bases). With 3 bases removed from V and 8 bases from J, the gap between germline ends came to 13 bases. CDR1 and CDR2 from the germline V gene are SEHNR and FQNEAQ (reference sequence). This CDR3 region has 13 residues. In DNA form, the CDR3 reads TGTGCCAGCAGCTTGGGCCAGGGGATGGGCTACACCTTC. The encoded protein is CASSLGQGMGYTF.

This clone was seen a few times. The chain couples TRBV7-6 to TRBJ2-2; no reliable D call. V lost 1 base and J lost 5, with 5 bases in between. Germline V gene lookup returns CDR1 SGHVS and CDR2 FNYEAQ. This CDR3 region has 13 residues. The CDR3 protein is CASSLVQTGELFF. DNA for the CDR3: TGTGCCAGCAGCTTAGTTCAGACCGGGGAGCTGTTTTTT.

As regards this clone: One end of the junction is discordant with germline, which a read error may explain. The gene calls are TRBV7-7 and TRBJ2-5; 11 bases line up with TRBD2. Germline lookup yields CDR1 SSHAT and CDR2 FNYEAQ (reference sequence). The CDR3 is 15 residues long. The CDR3 DNA sequence: TGTGCTAGCAGCTTAGCGGGGGGGTTCCAAGAGACCCAGTACTTC. Translation gives CASSLAGGFQETQYF.